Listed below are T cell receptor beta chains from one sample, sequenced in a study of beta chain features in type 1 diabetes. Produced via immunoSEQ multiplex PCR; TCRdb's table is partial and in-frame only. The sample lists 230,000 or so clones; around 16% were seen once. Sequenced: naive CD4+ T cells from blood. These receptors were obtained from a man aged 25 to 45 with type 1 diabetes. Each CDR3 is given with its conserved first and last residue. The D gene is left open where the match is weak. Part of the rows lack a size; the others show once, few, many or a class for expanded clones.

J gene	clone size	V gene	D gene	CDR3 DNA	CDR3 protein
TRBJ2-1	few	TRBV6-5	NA	TGTGCCAGCAGTAACCCCAGCAATGAGCAGTTCTTC	CASSNPSNEQFF
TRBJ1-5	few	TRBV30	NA	TGTGCCTGGTCCGGCAGCAATCAGCCCCAGCATTTT	CAWSGSNQPQHF
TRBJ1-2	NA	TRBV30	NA	TGTGCCTGGAGTGATTCTAACTATGGCTACACCTTC	CAWSDSNYGYTF
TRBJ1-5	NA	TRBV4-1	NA	TGCGCCAGCAGCCCCCCGCTAGATCAGCCCCAGCATTTT	CASSPPLDQPQHF
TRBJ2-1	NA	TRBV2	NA	TGTGCCAGCAGTGACCACAATGAGCAGTTCTTC	CASSDHNEQFF
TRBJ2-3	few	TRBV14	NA	TGTGCCAGCAGCCAAGAGGTCGGTATCCTGGGAACAGATACGCAGTATTTT	CASSQEVGILGTDTQYF
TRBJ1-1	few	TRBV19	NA	TGTGCCAGTACTCCGGCGAGCGGAACTGAAGCTTTCTTT	CASTPASGTEAFF
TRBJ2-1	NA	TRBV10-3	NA	TGTGCCGCTAGGTTGGGCGCGGGCAATGAGCAGTTCTTC	CAARLGAGNEQFF
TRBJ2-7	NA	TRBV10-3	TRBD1	TGTGCCAGCCGGGACAGCAACTACGAGCAGTACTTC	CASRDSNYEQYF
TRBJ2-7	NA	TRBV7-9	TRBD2	TGTGCCAGCACCATCTTGGGAGGGAGAGCCTACGAGCAGTACTTC	CASTILGGRAYEQYF
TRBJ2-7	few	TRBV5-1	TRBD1	TGCGCCAGCAGCAGCGGGACAGGGGGCTACGAGCAGTACTTC	CASSSGTGGYEQYF
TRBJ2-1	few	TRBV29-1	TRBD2	TGCAGCGTTTACCCAACTAGCGGGGGGTACAATGAGCAGTTCTTC	CSVYPTSGGYNEQFF
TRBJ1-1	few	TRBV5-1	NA	TGCGCCAGCAGCTTGAATGGTGTTTACACTGAAGCTTTCTTT	CASSLNGVYTEAFF
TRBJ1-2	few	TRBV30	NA	TGTGCCTGGAGTACACAGGCCTATGGCTACACCTTC	CAWSTQAYGYTF
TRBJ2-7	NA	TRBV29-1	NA	TGCAGCGTTGCAAACAGGGATGTGGGGGACTACGAGCAGTACTTC	CSVANRDVGDYEQYF
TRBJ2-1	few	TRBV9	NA	TGTGCCAGCAGCCCGGGGACTGTGAGAAATGAGCAGTTCTTC	CASSPGTVRNEQFF
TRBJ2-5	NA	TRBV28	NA	TGTGCCAGCAGTTTCAAGAGACAAGAGACCCAGTACTTC	CASSFKRQETQYF
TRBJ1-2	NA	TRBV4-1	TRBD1	TGCGCCAGCAGCCGACAGGGAGTGAACTATGGCTACACCTTC	CASSRQGVNYGYTF
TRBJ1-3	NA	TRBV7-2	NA	TGTGCCAGCGGCCCTGGAAACACCATATATTTT	CASGPGNTIYF
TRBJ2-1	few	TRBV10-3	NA	TGTGCCATTACCGATAGAAATGAGCAGTTCTTC	CAITDRNEQFF
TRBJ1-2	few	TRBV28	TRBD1	TGTGCCAGCAGCACCCCTGGACAGGGGGACGGCTACACCTTC	CASSTPGQGDGYTF
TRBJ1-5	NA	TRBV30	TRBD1	TGTGCCTGGAGTAAGCCCGGGACAGCCTTTGAGCCCCAGCATTTT	CAWSKPGTAFEPQHF
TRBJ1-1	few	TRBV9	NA	TGTGCCAGCAGAGAAACTGGGACGCCCGAAGCTTTCTTT	CASRETGTPEAFF
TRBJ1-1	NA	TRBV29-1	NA	TGCAGCGTTGTTGCTGGGGGAGGGTCCACTGAAGCTTTCTTT	CSVVAGGGSTEAFF